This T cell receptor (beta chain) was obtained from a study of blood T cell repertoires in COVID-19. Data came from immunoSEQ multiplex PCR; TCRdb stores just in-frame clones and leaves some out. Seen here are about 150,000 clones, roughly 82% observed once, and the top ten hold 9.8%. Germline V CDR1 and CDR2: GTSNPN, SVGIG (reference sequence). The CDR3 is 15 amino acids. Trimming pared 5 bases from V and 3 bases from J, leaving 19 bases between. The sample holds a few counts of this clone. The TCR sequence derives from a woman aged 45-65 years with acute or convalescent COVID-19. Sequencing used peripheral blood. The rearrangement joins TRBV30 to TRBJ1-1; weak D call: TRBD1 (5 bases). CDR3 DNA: TGTGCCTGGGAGGGGAGGGGACTACGTTACACTGAAGCTTTCTTT. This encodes CAWEGRGLRYTEAFF.